These 12 T cell receptor beta chains were all obtained from the same sample, sequenced in a study of control samples from healthy donors and cancer patients. Method: immunoSEQ multiplex PCR; TCRdb's copy keeps in-frame clones and lacks some. The table has about 120,000 clones, roughly 90% seen once; the top ten hold less than 6%. Sequenced input: blood. These receptors all stem from a man aged 18 to 29 in good health.

This clone was observed a single time. The chain links TRBV5-1 to TRBJ2-5; D is perhaps TRBD1 or TRBD2 (5 bases each). Looked up from germline, CDR1 is SGHRS and CDR2 is YFSETQ. Deletions cut 0 bases from V and 5 bases from J, with 14 bases between. CDR3 length: 15 amino acids. CDR3 amino acids: CASSLAGTEAETQYF. In DNA form, the CDR3 reads TGCGCCAGCAGCTTGGCCGGGACGGAGGCGGAGACCCAGTACTTC. Using reference TRBV5-1 and TRBJ2-5 for the parts outside the CDR3, the full variable domain is KAGVTQTPRYLIKTRGQQVTLSCSPISGHRSVSWYQQTPGQGLQFLFEYFSETQRNKGNFPGRFSGRQFSNSRSEMNVSTLELGDSALYLCASSLAGTEAETQYFGPGTRLLVL.

This chain connects TRBV5-4 to TRBJ2-5; no firm D call. The germline V gene encodes CDR1 SGHNT and CDR2 YYREEE (reference sequence). CDR3 length equals 13 residues. Trimming pared 1 base from V and 1 base from J, leaving 5 bases between. The CDR3 region is CASSLYGQETQYF. Written as DNA, the CDR3 is TGTGCCAGCAGCTTGTACGGCCAAGAGACCCAGTACTTC.

V usage is TRBV6-5 and J usage is TRBJ2-5; D may be TRBD2 (5 bases). V lost 10 bases and J lost 2, with 11 bases in between. The CDR3 spans 12 residues. From germline, CDR1 is MNHEY and CDR2 SVGAGI. CDR3 DNA: TGTGCCACCATGGAGGTACAAGAGACCCAGTACTTC. Translating it yields CATMEVQETQYF.

The gene calls are TRBV5-4 and TRBJ2-5; TRBD2 matches at 8 bases. Germline V gene data show CDR1 as SGHNT and CDR2 as YYREEE (reference sequence). The CDR3 is 13 residues long. After removal of 4 bases from V and 4 bases from J, the junction contained 3 bases not matched to a gene. CDR3 coding DNA: TGTGCCAGCAGCCCCCGGGAGGGAGAGACCCAGTACTTC. Protein product: CASSPREGETQYF.

V gene TRBV27 combines with J gene TRBJ1-1; D not certain. Between the trimmed V and J ends, which lost 1 base and 1 base, there was a span of 4 bases. Looked up from germline, CDR1 is MNHEY and CDR2 is SMNVEV (reference sequence). This CDR3 comprises 13 residues. The CDR3 here is CASSLWGNTEAFF. CDR3 DNA sequence: TGTGCCAGCAGTTTATGGGGGAACACTGAAGCTTTCTTT.

The V call is TRBV18, the J call TRBJ2-7, with 7 bases lining up with TRBD1. CDR1 KGHSH and CDR2 LQKENI come from the germline V gene. Germline trimming cut 4 bases from V and 6 bases from J; bases unmatched to any gene: 3. The CDR3 is 12 residues long. The CDR3 spells CASSQTGVEQYF. The DNA for the CDR3 is TGTGCCAGCTCACAAACAGGGGTCGAGCAGTACTTC.

The chain is built from TRBV23-1 and TRBJ2-4; no firm D call. TRBV23-1 is an ORF for which the function is uncertain. The CDR3 covers 17 residues. Trimming cost V 2 bases and J 0 bases, with 14 bases left between them. DNA of the CDR3: TGCGCCAGCAGTCAAGGACCGCCAACCTTAGCCAAAAACATTCAGTACTTC. Protein sequence: CASSQGPPTLAKNIQYF.

V usage is TRBV14 and J usage is TRBJ2-2; a weak D match, TRBD2 (6 bases). V lost 2 bases and J lost 2, with 12 bases in between. Germline lookup yields CDR1 SGHDN and CDR2 FVKESK. This CDR3 region has 16 residues. CDR3 sequence: CASSQLGLGNTGELFF. CDR3 sequence (DNA): TGTGCCAGCAGCCAACTGGGACTGGGTAACACCGGGGAGCTGTTTTTT.

This chain joins TRBV14 and TRBJ2-7, with D possibly called TRBD1 or TRBD2 (6 bases each). The length of the CDR3 is 13 residues. Trimming left V 9 bases short and J 3 bases short, with 15 bases between. CDR1 is SGHDN and CDR2 is FVKESK in the germline V gene. CDR3 bases: TGTGCCAGAAGGGTCAAGGGGGGCTACGAGCAGTACTTC. Its protein product is CARRVKGGYEQYF.

V usage is TRBV19 and J usage is TRBJ2-2; TRBD2 aligns across 11 bases. Per germline, CDR1 LNHDA and CDR2 SQIVND (reference sequence). The V segment lost 3 bases and the J segment 6 bases; nucleotides outside the gene matches: 6. There are 16 residues in the CDR3. The CDR3 loop reads CASSIIQLAGAGELFF. Written as DNA, the CDR3 is TGTGCCAGTAGTATTATACAACTAGCGGGAGCCGGGGAGCTGTTTTTT.

The rearrangement links TRBV7-9 to TRBJ2-7, with 8 bases matching TRBD2. In germline, CDR1 is SEHNR, CDR2 FQNEAQ (reference sequence). This CDR3 is built from 14 residues. J lost 9 bases, V lost 5 bases, and 12 bases had no gene match. CDR3 DNA sequence: TGTGCCAGCAGCCCCCCGGGGGGGGCGTCGGGGCAGTACTTC. It translates to CASSPPGGASGQYF.

CDR3: CASSPGFGYTF. The CDR3 DNA sequence: TGTGCCAGCAGCCCGGGATTTGGCTACACCTTC. This sequence joins TRBV6-5 and TRBJ1-2; D ambiguous. Germline CDR1 and CDR2: MNHEY and SVGAGI. V lost 6 bases and J lost 7, with 9 bases in between. The length of the CDR3 is 11 residues.